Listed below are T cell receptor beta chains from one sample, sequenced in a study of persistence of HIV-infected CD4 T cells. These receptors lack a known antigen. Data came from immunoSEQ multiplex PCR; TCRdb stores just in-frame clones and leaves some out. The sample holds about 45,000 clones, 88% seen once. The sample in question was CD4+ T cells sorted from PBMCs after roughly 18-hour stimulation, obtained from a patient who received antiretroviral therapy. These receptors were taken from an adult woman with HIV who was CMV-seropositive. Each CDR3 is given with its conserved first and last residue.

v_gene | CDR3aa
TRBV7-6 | CASSPTSGGVAGELFF
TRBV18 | CASSPLAGGASTDTQYF
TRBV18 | CASSPQGGTEAFF
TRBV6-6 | CASSTQTGPYGYTF
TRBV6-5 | CASRIGPRETQYF
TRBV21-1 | CASSKADSGGGTGELFF
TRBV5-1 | CASSPRSRNEKLFF
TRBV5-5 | CASSLRGSLRNTEAFF
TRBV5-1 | CASSLNTVSYEQYF
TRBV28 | CASSPGTSGGTDTQYF
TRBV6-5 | CASRRDYNSPLHF
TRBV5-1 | CASSPGFGEGNTIYF
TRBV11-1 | CASSLDRPTYNEQFF
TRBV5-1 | CASSGTGGLNTGELFF